Below, one T cell receptor beta chain is given with its context. Its antigen is not yet known. Per-base quality was not reported, and no clone a single base away is much larger than it. This entry belongs to a study of blood T cell repertoires in COVID-19 (dated by TCRdb to about 2020). Describing the broader study: Collaborator samples came from the United States, Italy and Spain and covered acute and convalescent phases of COVID-19. The prospective study material was composed of cDNA or gDNA derived from T cells, B-cell-depleted T cells, or PBMCs. Subjects who had been exposed to COVID-19, were actively infected with it, or had recovered from it provided the deeply sampled blood TCRbeta repertoires that made up the dataset. The repertoires were released in a freely available public database meant as a resource for research on the immune response to SARS-CoV-2. The samples were drawn from two sources: the first 160 participants of the ongoing ImmuneRACE study, and fewer than 1,500 subjects contributed by 6 global collaborators. Nearly every sample came with metadata listing a de-identified subject ID, COVID-19 status, age in years and sex. Where HLA class I and class II types were available, the types were taken from metadata supplied by the sample provider, not from assay-based typing.

Broad study findings and their caveats: Clinical and demographic metadata were provided uncurated, with the amount varying by source and participant.

The immunoSEQ Assay, a bias-controlled multiplex PCR, was used to amplify TCRbeta CDR3 regions from genomic DNA. In the original analysis: Nucleated cell counts per sample were estimated from amplification of reference gene primers within the assay. To quantify the absolute abundance of each unique TCRbeta CDR3 rearrangement, sequence reads were collapsed and filtered. For each sample, productive Simpson clonality was calculated as the square root of Simpson's diversity index over productive rearrangements. Not all clones reach the TCRdb copy of this immuneACCESS table, which keeps in-frame sequences only. Checked studies attribute under half of the gap to unresolved V genes and leave the rest unexplained. V and J calls and clone size follow that table, whereas D and trimming were derived from the DNA. The sample data list some 210,000 clones, and around 82% of these were observed just once. Clones ranked in the top ten supply roughly 2.9% of the sample.

Based on the germline V gene, the CDR1 and CDR2 sequences are SNHLY and FYNNEI. V is reduced by 4 bases and J by 2 bases, leaving a spacing of 8 bases between them. Its CDR3 holds 14 amino acids, cysteine through phenylalanine. The DNA shown is the 42-base CDR3, in frame from base 1. Whole blood was collected in K2EDTA tubes by collaborating institutions according to the institutions' own protocols. Collaborator samples were shipped for TCRbeta analysis as frozen whole blood, isolated PBMCs, or DNA extracted from either sample type. The receptor comes from a man aged 45-60 years with active or convalescent COVID-19. The receptor chain draws on TRBV2 and TRBJ2-2; 6 matching bases give a weak D call of TRBD1. The sequenced sample consisted of peripheral blood. The DNA sequence is as follows: TGTGCCAGCAGTGGAGGGACAAACACCGGGGAGCTGTTTTTT. It is translated as CASSGGTNTGELFF.